Listed below are T cell receptor beta chains from one sample, sequenced in a study of control samples from healthy donors and cancer patients. The protocol was immunoSEQ multiplex PCR, while the TCRdb copy is restricted to in-frame clones and leaves out a portion. Of roughly 150,000 clones in the sample, 92% are singletons; the top ten hold approximately 0.7%. Sequencing was performed on blood. The receptor set was obtained from a woman in her thirties in good health. The CDR3 runs from the conserved cysteine through the conserved F or W. The order of the fields is J gene, clone size, V gene, CDR3 length, D gene, CDR3 protein, CDR3 DNA. The D gene is left open where the match is weak. Only part of the rows carry a size: once, few, many, or a class if the clone is expanded.

TRBJ2-7	-	TRBV9	14	TRBD1	CASSVDDRDHEQYF	TGTGCCAGCAGCGTAGATGACAGGGATCACGAGCAGTACTTC
TRBJ2-3	-	TRBV24-1	18	-	CATSDLPLGRASTDTQYF	TGTGCCACCAGTGATTTGCCCCTTGGCAGGGCCAGTACAGATACGCAGTATTTT
TRBJ2-1	-	TRBV27	14	-	CASSLYPGVNEQFF	TGTGCCAGCAGTTTATACCCGGGAGTGAATGAGCAGTTCTTC
TRBJ1-1	-	TRBV11-2	13	-	CASSSPLGTEAFF	TGTGCCAGCAGCTCTCCCCTGGGCACTGAAGCTTTCTTT
TRBJ2-1	-	TRBV2	15	TRBD2	CATQPGRTRTHEQFF	TGTGCCACCCAACCGGGGAGGACTAGGACCCATGAGCAGTTCTTC
TRBJ2-2	-	TRBV7-8	16	-	CASSLARWPGTGELFF	TGTGCCAGCAGCTTAGCGCGTTGGCCCGGCACCGGGGAGCTGTTTTTT
TRBJ2-1	-	TRBV27	13	TRBD2	CASSRREGDEQFF	TGTGCCAGCAGTCGGCGGGAGGGCGATGAGCAGTTCTTC
TRBJ2-1	-	TRBV7-2	14	-	CASSLAGVIHEQFF	TGTGCCAGCAGCTTAGCGGGAGTCATTCATGAGCAGTTCTTC
TRBJ2-7	-	TRBV14	13	-	CASSLLQGDEQYF	TGTGCCAGCAGCCTCTTACAGGGCGACGAGCAGTACTTC
TRBJ2-7	-	TRBV7-8	13	-	CASTGWGTYEQYF	TGTGCCAGCACAGGGTGGGGGACCTACGAGCAGTACTTC
TRBJ1-1	-	TRBV11-2	13	TRBD1	CASNDRGNTEAFF	TGTGCCAGCAACGACAGGGGGAACACTGAAGCTTTCTTT
TRBJ2-7	-	TRBV6-5	15	TRBD2	CASSSQTSGSYEQYF	TGTGCCAGCAGTTCCCAGACTAGCGGGAGCTACGAGCAGTACTTC
TRBJ2-4	-	TRBV9	16	-	CASSPSLGHSKNIQYF	TGTGCCAGCAGCCCCTCATTGGGACACAGCAAAAACATTCAGTACTTC
TRBJ2-7	-	TRBV6-6	16	TRBD1	CASSYDPRTGPYEQYF	TGTGCCAGCAGTTACGACCCCCGGACAGGACCGTATGAGCAGTACTTC
TRBJ1-6	-	TRBV25-1	14	TRBD1	CASSRTGGNSPLHF	TGTGCCAGCTCCAGGACAGGGGGTAATTCACCCCTCCACTTT
TRBJ1-1	-	TRBV28	13	-	CASSPTGNTEAFF	TGTGCCAGCAGCCCCACGGGGAACACTGAAGCTTTCTTT
TRBJ2-1	-	TRBV7-3	13	-	CASGPSSYNEQFF	TGTGCCAGCGGGCCCAGCTCCTACAATGAGCAGTTCTTC
TRBJ2-7	-	TRBV28	13	-	CASSFGGLYEQYF	TGTGCCAGCAGTTTCGGAGGGCTCTACGAGCAGTACTTC
TRBJ2-2	-	TRBV30	14	TRBD2	CAWGLARNTGELFF	TGTGCCTGGGGACTAGCGAGGAACACCGGGGAGCTGTTTTTT
TRBJ2-5	-	TRBV7-2	14	-	CASSLYTVAETQYF	TGTGCCAGCAGCTTGTACACAGTGGCGGAGACCCAGTACTTC
TRBJ1-6	few	TRBV3-1/TRBV3-2	13	-	CASSQEANSPLHF	TGTGCCAGCAGCCAAGAGGCTAATTCACCCCTCCACTTT
TRBJ2-7	-	TRBV7-9	16	TRBD2	CASSPTAGGPSYEQYF	TGTGCCAGCAGCCCTACAGCGGGAGGTCCCTCCTACGAGCAGTACTTC
TRBJ2-1	-	TRBV6-2/TRBV6-3	13	-	CASSYWGRDEQFF	TGTGCCAGCAGTTATTGGGGCCGGGATGAGCAGTTCTTC
TRBJ1-2	-	TRBV19	13	TRBD1	CASSIDRDSGYTF	TGTGCCAGTAGTATCGACAGGGATTCTGGCTACACCTTC
TRBJ2-5	-	TRBV7-9	15	TRBD2	CASSLVRAGKETQYF	TGTGCCAGCAGCTTAGTGCGAGCGGGAAAAGAGACCCAGTACTTC
TRBJ2-7	-	TRBV19	13	-	CASRGGVDYEQYF	TGTGCCAGTAGAGGGGGGGTCGACTACGAGCAGTACTTC
TRBJ1-2	-	TRBV18	13	TRBD1	CASSTTGGVGYTF	TGTGCCAGCTCGACCACAGGGGGCGTAGGCTACACCTTC
TRBJ2-2	-	TRBV9	14	-	CASSVGGITGELFF	TGTGCCAGCAGCGTAGGGGGTATCACCGGGGAGCTGTTTTTT
TRBJ2-7	-	TRBV2	15	TRBD2	CASRGTSGSIYEQYF	TGTGCCAGCAGGGGGACTAGCGGGAGTATCTACGAGCAGTACTTC
TRBJ2-7	-	TRBV4-1	15	TRBD1	CASSQVGTGGHEQYF	TGCGCCAGCAGCCAAGTGGGTACAGGGGGCCACGAGCAGTACTTC
TRBJ2-2	-	TRBV6-5	14	-	CASRSRGYTGELFF	TGTGCCAGCAGATCGAGGGGGTACACCGGGGAGCTGTTTTTT
TRBJ2-7	-	TRBV6-6	14	-	CATMTPSSSYEQYF	TGTGCCACCATGACCCCTAGCTCCTCCTACGAGCAGTACTTC
TRBJ2-7	-	TRBV28	12	-	CASSLGTGEQYF	TGTGCCAGCAGTTTAGGGACGGGCGAGCAGTACTTC
TRBJ1-4	-	TRBV28	15	-	CASSPRTPRNEKLFF	TGTGCCAGCAGTCCCAGGACACCGCGAAATGAAAAACTGTTTTTT
TRBJ2-1	-	TRBV6-2/TRBV6-3	14	-	CASSLLQKWDEQFF	TGTGCCAGCAGCCTTCTTCAAAAATGGGATGAGCAGTTCTTC
TRBJ1-2	-	TRBV3-1/TRBV3-2	14	-	CASSQDLGNYGYTF	TGTGCCAGCAGCCAAGATTTGGGGAACTATGGCTACACCTTC
TRBJ1-1	-	TRBV13	14	-	CASSLRTVNTEAFF	TGTGCCAGCAGCTTACGTACGGTGAACACTGAAGCTTTCTTT
TRBJ1-1	-	TRBV5-1	14	TRBD1	CASSYGQGSTEAFF	TGCGCCAGCAGCTATGGACAGGGGAGCACTGAAGCTTTCTTT
TRBJ2-5	once	TRBV27	16	TRBD2	CASSRGRALEQETQYF	TGTGCCAGCAGCCGTGGGAGGGCCCTGGAGCAAGAGACCCAGTACTTC
TRBJ2-3	-	TRBV6-5	13	-	CASTSRGTDTQYF	TGTGCCAGCACCTCCAGGGGAACAGATACGCAGTATTTT
TRBJ2-1	-	TRBV12-3/TRBV12-4	13	-	CASTGAAYNEQFF	TGTGCCAGCACCGGAGCGGCTTACAATGAGCAGTTCTTC
TRBJ2-7	-	TRBV4-3	16	TRBD2	CASSQDLGLAGDEQYF	TGCGCCAGCAGCCAAGACCTGGGACTAGCGGGAGACGAGCAGTACTTC
TRBJ1-3	-	TRBV6-5	16	-	CASSYSQVEAGNTIYF	TGTGCCAGCAGTTACTCGCAGGTGGAGGCTGGAAACACCATATATTTT
TRBJ2-1	-	TRBV7-2	19	TRBD2	CASSTPGTSGASSYNEQFF	TGTGCCAGCAGCACACCCGGGACTAGCGGGGCCAGCTCCTACAATGAGCAGTTCTTC
TRBJ2-7	-	TRBV5-4	14	-	CASRIWGEGYEQYF	TGTGCCAGCAGGATTTGGGGTGAGGGGTACGAGCAGTACTTC
TRBJ2-2	-	TRBV24-1	12	-	CATSDFTGELFF	TGTGCCACCAGTGATTTTACCGGGGAGCTGTTTTTT
TRBJ1-3	-	TRBV4-1	16	-	CASSQVHGASGNTIYF	TGCGCCAGCAGCCAAGTTCACGGGGCTTCTGGAAACACCATATATTTT
TRBJ2-1	-	TRBV7-3	13	-	CASSPEAHNEQFF	TGTGCCAGCAGCCCCGAAGCCCACAATGAGCAGTTCTTC
TRBJ2-1	-	TRBV28	13	-	CASSLGGAGEQFF	TGTGCCAGCAGTTTAGGGGGGGCTGGAGAGCAGTTCTTC
TRBJ2-7	-	TRBV11-3	18	TRBD2	CASSLRSPGTSGRVEQYF	TGTGCCAGCAGCCTCCGAAGTCCCGGGACTAGCGGGAGGGTCGAGCAGTACTTC
TRBJ2-7	-	TRBV4-2	15	-	CASSQDGTTSVQQYF	TGTGCCAGCAGCCAAGACGGCACTACATCTGTGCAGCAGTACTTC
TRBJ2-2	-	TRBV5-1	15	-	CASSSTGFGSGELFF	TGCGCCAGCAGCTCCACAGGGTTTGGCTCCGGGGAGCTGTTTTTT
TRBJ2-2	-	TRBV10-3	14	TRBD2	CAIRGRDDTGELFF	TGTGCCATCAGAGGGAGGGATGACACCGGGGAGCTGTTTTTT